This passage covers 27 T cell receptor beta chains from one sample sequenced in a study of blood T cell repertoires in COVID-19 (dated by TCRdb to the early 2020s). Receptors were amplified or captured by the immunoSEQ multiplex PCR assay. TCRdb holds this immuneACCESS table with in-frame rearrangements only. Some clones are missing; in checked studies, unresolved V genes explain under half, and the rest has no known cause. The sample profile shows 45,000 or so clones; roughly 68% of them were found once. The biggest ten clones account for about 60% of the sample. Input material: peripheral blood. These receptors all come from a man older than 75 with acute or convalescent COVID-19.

CDR3 residues: CASKSLAEETQYF. The CDR3 nucleotides are TGTGCCAGCAAAAGCTTAGCAGAAGAGACCCAGTACTTC. The chain uses TRBV27 and TRBJ2-5; D gene unclear. CDR3 length: 13 amino acids. The V end was cut by 7 bases, the J end by 3 bases, with 12 bases between. Germline V lookup: CDR1 MNHEY, CDR2 SMNVEV (reference sequence).

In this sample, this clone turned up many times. CDR3 amino acids: CASREGLASIGEQYF. The DNA for the CDR3 is TGTGCCAGCAGGGAGGGATTAGCAAGTATCGGCGAGCAGTACTTC. The chain couples TRBV7-8 to TRBJ2-7; tentative D call: TRBD2 (6 bases). V was pared by 6 bases and J by 6 bases, with 21 bases between. The CDR3 runs to 15 residues. Germline CDR1 SGHVS, CDR2 FQNEAQ.

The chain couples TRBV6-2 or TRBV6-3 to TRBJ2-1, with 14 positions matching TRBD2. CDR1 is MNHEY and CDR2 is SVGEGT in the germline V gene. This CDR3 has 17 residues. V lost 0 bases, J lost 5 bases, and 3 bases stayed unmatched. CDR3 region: CASSYSGLAGVNNEQFF. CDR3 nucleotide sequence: TGTGCCAGCAGTTACTCGGGACTAGCGGGAGTTAACAATGAGCAGTTCTTC.

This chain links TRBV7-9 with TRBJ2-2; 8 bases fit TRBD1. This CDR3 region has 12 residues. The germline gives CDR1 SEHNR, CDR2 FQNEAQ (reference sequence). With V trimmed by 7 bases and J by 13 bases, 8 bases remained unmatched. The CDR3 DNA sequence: TGTGCCAGCACCGCAGGGGGCAGGGTGCTGTTTTTT. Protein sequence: CASTAGGRVLFF. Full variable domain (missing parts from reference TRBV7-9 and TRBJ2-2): DTGVSQNPRHKITKRGQNVTFRCDPISEHNRLYWYRQTLGQGPEFLTYFQNEAQLEKSRLLSDRFSAERPKGSFSTLEIQRTEQGDSAMYLCASTAGGRVLFFGEGSRLTVL.

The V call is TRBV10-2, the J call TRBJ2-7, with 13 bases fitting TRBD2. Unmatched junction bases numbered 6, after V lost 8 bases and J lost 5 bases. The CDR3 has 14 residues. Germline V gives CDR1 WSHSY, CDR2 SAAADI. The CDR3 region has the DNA TGCGCCAGCGGCTGGACTAGCGGGAGTAACGAGCAGTACTTC. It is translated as CASGWTSGSNEQYF.

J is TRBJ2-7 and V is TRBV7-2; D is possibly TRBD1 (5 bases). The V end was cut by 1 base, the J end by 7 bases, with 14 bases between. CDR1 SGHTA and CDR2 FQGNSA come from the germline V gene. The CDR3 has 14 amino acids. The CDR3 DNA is TGTGCCAGCAGCTTAGGGTCAGGGTTGGGGGAGCAGTACTTC. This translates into CASSLGSGLGEQYF. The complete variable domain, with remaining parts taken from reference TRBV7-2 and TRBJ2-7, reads GAGVSQSPSNKVTEKGKDVELRCDPISGHTALYWYRQSLGQGLEFLIYFQGNSAPDKSGLPSDRFSAERTGGSVSTLTIQRTQQEDSAVYLCASSLGSGLGEQYFGPGTRLTVT.

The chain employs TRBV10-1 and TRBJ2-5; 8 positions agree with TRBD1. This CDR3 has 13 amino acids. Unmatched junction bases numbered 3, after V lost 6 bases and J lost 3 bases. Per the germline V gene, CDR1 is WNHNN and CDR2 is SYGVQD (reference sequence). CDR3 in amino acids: CASRDRGEETQYF. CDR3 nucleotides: TGCGCCAGCAGAGACAGGGGTGAAGAGACCCAGTACTTC.

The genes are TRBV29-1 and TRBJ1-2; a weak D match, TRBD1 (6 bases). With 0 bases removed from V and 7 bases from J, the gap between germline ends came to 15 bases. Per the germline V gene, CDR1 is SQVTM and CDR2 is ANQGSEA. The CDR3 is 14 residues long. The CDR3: CSVEDFAGAGGYTF. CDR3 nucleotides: TGCAGCGTTGAAGATTTCGCAGGGGCCGGTGGCTACACCTTC.

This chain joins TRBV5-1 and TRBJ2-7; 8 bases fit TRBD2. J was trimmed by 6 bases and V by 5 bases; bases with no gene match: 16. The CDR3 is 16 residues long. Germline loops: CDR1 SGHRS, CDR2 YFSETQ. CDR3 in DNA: TGCGCCAGCAGTACGGCCAGCGGGAGACCCAATGGCGAGCAGTACTTC. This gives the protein CASSTASGRPNGEQYF.

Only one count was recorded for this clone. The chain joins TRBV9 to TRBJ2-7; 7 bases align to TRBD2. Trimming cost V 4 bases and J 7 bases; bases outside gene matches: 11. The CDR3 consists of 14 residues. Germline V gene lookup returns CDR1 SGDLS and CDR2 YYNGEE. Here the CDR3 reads CASSPRDYSQEQYF. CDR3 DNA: TGTGCCAGCAGCCCCCGGGACTACTCTCAGGAGCAGTACTTC.

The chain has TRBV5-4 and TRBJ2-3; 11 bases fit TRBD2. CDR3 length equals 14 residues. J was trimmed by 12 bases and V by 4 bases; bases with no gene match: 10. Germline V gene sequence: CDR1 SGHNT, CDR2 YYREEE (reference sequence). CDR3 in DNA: TGTGCCAGCAGCCCCGCGGGGACTAGCGGCCCCCAGTATTTT. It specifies CASSPAGTSGPQYF.

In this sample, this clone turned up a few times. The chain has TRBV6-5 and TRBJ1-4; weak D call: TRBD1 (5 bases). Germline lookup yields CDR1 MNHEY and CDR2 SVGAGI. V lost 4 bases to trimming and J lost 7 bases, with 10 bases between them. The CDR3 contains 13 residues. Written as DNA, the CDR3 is TGTGCCAGCAGTTCCCCAGGGTTTGAAAAACTGTTTTTT. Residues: CASSSPGFEKLFF.

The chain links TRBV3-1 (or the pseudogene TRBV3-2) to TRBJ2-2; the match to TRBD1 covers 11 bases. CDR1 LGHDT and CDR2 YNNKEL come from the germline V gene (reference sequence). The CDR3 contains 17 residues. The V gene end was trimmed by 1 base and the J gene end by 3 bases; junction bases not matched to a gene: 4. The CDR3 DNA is TGTGCCAGCAGCCAAGTGGGGACAGGGGGGTACACCGGGGAGCTGTTTTTT. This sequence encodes CASSQVGTGGYTGELFF.

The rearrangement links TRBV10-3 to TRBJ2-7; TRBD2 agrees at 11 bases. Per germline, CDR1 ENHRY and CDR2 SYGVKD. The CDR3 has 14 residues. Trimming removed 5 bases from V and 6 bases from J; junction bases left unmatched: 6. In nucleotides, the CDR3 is TGTGCCATCAGTCCACTAGCGGGGGAGGGCGAGCAGTACTTC. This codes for CAISPLAGEGEQYF.

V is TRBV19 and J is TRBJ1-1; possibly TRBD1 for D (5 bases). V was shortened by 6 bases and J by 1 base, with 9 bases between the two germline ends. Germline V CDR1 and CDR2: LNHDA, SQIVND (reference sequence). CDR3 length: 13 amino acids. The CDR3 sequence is CASRTGGNTEAFF. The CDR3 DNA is TGTGCCAGTAGAACGGGGGGGAACACTGAAGCTTTCTTT.

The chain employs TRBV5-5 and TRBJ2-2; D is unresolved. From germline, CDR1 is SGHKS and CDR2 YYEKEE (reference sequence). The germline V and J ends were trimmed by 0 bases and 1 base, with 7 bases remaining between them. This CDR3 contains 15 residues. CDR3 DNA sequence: TGTGCCAGCAGCTTGGATGTTAAGAACACCGGGGAGCTGTTTTTT. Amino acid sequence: CASSLDVKNTGELFF.

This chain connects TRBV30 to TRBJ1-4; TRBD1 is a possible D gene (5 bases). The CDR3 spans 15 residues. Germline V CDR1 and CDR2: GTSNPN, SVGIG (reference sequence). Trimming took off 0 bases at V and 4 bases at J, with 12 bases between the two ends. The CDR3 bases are TGTGCCTGGAGTGTTGCGGGGACGTATAATGAAAAACTGTTTTTT. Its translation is CAWSVAGTYNEKLFF.

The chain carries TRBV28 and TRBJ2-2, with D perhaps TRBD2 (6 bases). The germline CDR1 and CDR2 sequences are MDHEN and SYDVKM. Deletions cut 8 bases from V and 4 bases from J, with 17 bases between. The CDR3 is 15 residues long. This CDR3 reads CASQSGLGATGELFF. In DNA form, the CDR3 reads TGTGCCAGCCAATCGGGACTCGGGGCCACCGGGGAGCTGTTTTTT.

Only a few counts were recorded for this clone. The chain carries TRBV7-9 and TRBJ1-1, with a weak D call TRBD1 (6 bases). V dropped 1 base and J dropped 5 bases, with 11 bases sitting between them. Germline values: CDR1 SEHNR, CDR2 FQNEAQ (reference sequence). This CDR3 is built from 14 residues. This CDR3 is CASSLGGPGTEAFF. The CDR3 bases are TGTGCCAGCAGCTTAGGGGGGCCCGGTACTGAAGCTTTCTTT.

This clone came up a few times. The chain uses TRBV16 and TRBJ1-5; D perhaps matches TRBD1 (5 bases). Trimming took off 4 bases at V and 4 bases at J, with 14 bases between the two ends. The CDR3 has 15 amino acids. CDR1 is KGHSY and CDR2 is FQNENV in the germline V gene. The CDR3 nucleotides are TGTGCCAGCAGCCCCCTCGGGCGGGGGAATCAGCCCCAGCATTTT. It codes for CASSPLGRGNQPQHF.

In DNA form, the CDR3 reads TGTGCCAGCAGACGGACAGGGGTCACCGGGGAGCTGTTTTTT. The encoded protein is CASRRTGVTGELFF. The chain couples TRBV28 to TRBJ2-2, with 9 bases that match TRBD1. The V and J ends lost 6 bases and 4 bases, in that order; junction bases with no gene match: 3. CDR1 and CDR2 (germline): MDHEN, SYDVKM. The CDR3 consists of 14 residues. The whole variable domain, filled in from reference TRBV28 and TRBJ2-2, reads DVKVTQSSRYLVKRTGEKVFLECVQDMDHENMFWYRQDPGLGLRLIYFSYDVKMKEKGDIPEGYSVSREKKERFSLILESASTNQTSMYLCASRRTGVTGELFFGEGSRLTVL.

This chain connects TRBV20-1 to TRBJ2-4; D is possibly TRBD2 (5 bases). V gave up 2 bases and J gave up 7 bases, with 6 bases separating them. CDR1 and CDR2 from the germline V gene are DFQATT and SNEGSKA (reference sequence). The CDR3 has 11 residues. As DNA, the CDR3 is TGCAGTGCTAGAAGGGAGAACATTCAGTACTTC. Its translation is CSARRENIQYF.

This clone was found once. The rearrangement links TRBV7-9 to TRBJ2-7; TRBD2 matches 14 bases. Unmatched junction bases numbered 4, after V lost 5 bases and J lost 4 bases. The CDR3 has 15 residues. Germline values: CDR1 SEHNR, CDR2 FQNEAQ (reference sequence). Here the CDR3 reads CASSHGLAGGYEQYF. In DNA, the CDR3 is TGTGCCAGCAGCCACGGACTAGCGGGAGGTTACGAGCAGTACTTC.

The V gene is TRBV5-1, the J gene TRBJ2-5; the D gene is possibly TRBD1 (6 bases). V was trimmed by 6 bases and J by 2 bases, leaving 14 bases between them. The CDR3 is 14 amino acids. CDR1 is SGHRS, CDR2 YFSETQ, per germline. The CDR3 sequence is CASKPSTGQETQYF. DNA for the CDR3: TGCGCCAGCAAGCCCTCAACAGGGCAAGAGACCCAGTACTTC.

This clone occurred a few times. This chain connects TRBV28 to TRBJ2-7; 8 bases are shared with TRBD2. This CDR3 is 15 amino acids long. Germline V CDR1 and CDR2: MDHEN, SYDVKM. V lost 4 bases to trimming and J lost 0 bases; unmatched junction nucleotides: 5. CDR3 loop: CASSSLGLVSYEQYF. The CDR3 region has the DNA TGTGCCAGCAGTTCCTTGGGACTAGTCTCCTACGAGCAGTACTTC.

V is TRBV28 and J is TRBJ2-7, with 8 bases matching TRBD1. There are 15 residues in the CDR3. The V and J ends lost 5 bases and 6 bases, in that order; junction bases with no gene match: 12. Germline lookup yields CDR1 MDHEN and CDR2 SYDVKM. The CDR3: CASSPLFGQGGEQYF. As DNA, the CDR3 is TGTGCCAGCAGTCCACTGTTTGGACAGGGCGGCGAGCAGTACTTC.

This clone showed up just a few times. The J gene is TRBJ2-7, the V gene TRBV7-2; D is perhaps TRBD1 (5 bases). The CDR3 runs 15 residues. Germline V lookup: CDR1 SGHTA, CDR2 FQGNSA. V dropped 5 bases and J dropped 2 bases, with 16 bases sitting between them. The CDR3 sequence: CASSPRVASPYEQYF. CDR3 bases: TGTGCCAGCAGCCCCAGGGTTGCCAGCCCCTACGAGCAGTACTTC.